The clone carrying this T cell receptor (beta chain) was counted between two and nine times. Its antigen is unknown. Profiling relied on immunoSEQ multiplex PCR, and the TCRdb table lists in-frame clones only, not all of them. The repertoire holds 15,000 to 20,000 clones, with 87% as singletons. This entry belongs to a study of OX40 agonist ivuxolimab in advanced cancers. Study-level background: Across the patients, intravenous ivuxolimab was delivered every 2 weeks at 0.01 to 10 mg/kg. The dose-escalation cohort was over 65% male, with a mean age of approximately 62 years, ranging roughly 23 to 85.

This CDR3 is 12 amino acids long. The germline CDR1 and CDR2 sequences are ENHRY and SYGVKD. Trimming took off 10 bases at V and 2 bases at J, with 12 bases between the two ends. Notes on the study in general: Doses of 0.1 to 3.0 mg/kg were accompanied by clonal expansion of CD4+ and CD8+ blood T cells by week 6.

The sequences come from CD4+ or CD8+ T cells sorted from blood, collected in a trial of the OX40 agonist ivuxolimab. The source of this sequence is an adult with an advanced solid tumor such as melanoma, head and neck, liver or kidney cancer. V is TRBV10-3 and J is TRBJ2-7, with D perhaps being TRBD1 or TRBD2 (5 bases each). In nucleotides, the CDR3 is TGTGCCAGCCGGGACGGAACCTACGAGCAGTACTTC. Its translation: CASRDGTYEQYF.